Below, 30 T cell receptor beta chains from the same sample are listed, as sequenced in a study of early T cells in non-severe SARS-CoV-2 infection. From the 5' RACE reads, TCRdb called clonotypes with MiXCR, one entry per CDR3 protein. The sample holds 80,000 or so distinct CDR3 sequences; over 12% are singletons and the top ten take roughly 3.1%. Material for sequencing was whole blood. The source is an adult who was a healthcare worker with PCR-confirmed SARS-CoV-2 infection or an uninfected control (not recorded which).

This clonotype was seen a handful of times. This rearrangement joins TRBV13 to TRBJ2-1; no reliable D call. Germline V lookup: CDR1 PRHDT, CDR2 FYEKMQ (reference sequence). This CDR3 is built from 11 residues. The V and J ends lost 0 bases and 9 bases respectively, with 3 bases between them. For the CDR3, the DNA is TGTGCCAGCAGCTTAGGTACTGAGCAGTTCTTC. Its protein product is CASSLGTEQFF.

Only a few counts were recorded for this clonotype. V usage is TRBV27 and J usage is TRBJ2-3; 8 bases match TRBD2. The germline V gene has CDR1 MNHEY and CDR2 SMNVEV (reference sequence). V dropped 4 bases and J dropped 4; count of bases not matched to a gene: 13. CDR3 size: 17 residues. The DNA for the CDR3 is TGTGCCAGCAGTTCACCTAGGGGGACTAGTGCCTCAGATACGCAGTATTTT. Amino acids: CASSSPRGTSASDTQYF.

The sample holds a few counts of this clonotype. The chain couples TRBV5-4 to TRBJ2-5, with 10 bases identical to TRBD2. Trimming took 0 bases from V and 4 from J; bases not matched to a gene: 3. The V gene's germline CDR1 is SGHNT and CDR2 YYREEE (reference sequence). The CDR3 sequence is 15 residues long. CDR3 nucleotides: TGTGCCAGCAGCTTGGATCAGCGGGGGGGAGAGACCCAGTACTTC. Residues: CASSLDQRGGETQYF.

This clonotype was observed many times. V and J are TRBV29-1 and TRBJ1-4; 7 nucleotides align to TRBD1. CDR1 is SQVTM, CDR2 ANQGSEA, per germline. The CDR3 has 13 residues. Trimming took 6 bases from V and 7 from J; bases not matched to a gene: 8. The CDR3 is CSVPQGLGEKLFF. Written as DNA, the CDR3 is TGCAGCGTGCCACAGGGGTTGGGTGAAAAACTGTTTTTT.

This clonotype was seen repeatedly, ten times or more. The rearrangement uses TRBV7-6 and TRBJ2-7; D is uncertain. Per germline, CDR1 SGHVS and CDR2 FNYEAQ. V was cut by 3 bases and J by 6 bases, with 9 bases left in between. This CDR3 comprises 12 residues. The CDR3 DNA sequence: TGTGCCAGCAGCTTCGGGCTTAGCGAGCAGTACTTC. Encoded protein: CASSFGLSEQYF.

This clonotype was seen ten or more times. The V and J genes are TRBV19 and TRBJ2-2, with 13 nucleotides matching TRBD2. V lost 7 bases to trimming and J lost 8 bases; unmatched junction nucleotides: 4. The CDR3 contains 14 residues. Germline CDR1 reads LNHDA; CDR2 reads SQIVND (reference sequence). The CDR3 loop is CASTPGLAGGELFF. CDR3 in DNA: TGTGCCAGTACCCCGGGACTAGCGGGGGGGGAGCTGTTTTTT.

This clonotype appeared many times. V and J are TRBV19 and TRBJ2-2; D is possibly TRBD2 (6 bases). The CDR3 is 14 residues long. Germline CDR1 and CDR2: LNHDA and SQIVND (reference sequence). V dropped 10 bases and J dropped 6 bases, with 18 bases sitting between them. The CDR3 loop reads CATGEAGRAGELFF. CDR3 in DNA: TGTGCCACCGGGGAGGCAGGGAGAGCCGGGGAGCTGTTTTTT.

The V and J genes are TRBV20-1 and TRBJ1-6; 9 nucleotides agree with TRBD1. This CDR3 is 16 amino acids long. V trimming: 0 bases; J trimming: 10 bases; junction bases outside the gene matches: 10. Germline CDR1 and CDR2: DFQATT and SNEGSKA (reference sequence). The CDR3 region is CSARDSGTGFLSPLHF. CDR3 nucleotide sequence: TGCAGTGCTAGAGATTCCGGGACAGGGTTCTTGTCACCCCTCCACTTT.

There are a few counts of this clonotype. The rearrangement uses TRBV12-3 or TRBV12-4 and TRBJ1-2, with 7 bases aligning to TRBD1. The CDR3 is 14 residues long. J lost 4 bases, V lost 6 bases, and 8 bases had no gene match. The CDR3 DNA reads TGTGCCAGCAGCGGAACAGGGGACACCTATGGCTACACCTTC. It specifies CASSGTGDTYGYTF.

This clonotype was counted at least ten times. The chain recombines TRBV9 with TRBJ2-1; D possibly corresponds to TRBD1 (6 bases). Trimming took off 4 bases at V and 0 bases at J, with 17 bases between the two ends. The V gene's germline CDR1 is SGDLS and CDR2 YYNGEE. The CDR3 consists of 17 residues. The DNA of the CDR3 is TGTGCCAGCAGCTCCCGACAGGCTCTGAGCTCCTACAATGAGCAGTTCTTC. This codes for CASSSRQALSSYNEQFF.

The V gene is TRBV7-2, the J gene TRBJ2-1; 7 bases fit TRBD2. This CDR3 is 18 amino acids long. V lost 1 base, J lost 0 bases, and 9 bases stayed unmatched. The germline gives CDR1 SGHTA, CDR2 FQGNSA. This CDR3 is CASSLELATMSSYNEQFF. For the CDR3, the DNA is TGTGCCAGCAGCTTAGAACTAGCGACGATGAGCTCCTACAATGAGCAGTTCTTC. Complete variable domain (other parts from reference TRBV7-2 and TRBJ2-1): GAGVSQSPSNKVTEKGKDVELRCDPISGHTALYWYRQSLGQGLEFLIYFQGNSAPDKSGLPSDRFSAERTGGSVSTLTIQRTQQEDSAVYLCASSLELATMSSYNEQFFGPGTRLTVL.

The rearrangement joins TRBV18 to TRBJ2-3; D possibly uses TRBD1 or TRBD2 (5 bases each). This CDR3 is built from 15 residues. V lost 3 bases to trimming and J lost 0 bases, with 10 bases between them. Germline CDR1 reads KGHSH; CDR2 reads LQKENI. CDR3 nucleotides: TGTGCCAGCTCACCCATGGGACGGAGCACAGATACGCAGTATTTT. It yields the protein CASSPMGRSTDTQYF.

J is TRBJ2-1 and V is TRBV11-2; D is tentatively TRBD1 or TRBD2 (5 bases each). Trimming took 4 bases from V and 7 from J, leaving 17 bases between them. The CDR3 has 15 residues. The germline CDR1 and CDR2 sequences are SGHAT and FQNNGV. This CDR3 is CASSSQPGSGNEQFF. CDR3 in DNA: TGTGCCAGCAGCTCCCAACCAGGGAGCGGTAATGAGCAGTTCTTC.

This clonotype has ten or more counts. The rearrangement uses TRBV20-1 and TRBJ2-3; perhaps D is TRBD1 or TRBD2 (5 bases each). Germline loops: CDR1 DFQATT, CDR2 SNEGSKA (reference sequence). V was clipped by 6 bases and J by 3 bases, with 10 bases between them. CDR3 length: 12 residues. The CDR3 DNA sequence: TGCAGTGCAGGGGAGAGGACAGATACGCAGTATTTT. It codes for CSAGERTDTQYF.

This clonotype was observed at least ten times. The CDR3 loop is CSARDGGNTEAFF. CDR3 nucleotides: TGCAGTGCTAGAGATGGTGGGAACACTGAAGCTTTCTTT. The chain employs TRBV20-1 and TRBJ1-1; D not resolved. V lost 0 bases and J lost 1, with 6 bases in between. The germline V gene has CDR1 DFQATT and CDR2 SNEGSKA (reference sequence). The CDR3 covers 13 residues.

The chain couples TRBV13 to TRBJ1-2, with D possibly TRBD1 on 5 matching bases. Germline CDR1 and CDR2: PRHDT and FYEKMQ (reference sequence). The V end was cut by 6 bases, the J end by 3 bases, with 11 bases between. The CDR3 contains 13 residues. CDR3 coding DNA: TGTGCCAGCAGAAAAACAGGTCACTATGGCTACACCTTC. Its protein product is CASRKTGHYGYTF.

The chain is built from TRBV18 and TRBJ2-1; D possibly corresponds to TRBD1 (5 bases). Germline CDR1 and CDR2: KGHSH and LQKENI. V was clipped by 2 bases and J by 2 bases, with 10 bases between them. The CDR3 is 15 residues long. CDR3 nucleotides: TGTGCCAGCTCACCATGGCAGGGCACCTACAATGAGCAGTTCTTC. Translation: CASSPWQGTYNEQFF.

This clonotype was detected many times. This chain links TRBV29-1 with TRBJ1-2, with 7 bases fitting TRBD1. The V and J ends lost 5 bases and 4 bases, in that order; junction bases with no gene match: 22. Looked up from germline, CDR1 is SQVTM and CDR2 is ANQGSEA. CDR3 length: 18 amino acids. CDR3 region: CSVLPRRTGPYNSYGYTF. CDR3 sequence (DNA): TGCAGCGTTCTTCCCCGAAGGACAGGCCCTTATAACTCCTATGGCTACACCTTC.

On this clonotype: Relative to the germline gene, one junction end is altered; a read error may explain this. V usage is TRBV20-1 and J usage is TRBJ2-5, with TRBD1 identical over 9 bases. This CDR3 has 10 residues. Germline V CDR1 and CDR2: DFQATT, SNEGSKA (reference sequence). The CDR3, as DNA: TGCAGTGCTAGAGGGACAGGGGAAGGGTTC. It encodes CSARGTGEGF.

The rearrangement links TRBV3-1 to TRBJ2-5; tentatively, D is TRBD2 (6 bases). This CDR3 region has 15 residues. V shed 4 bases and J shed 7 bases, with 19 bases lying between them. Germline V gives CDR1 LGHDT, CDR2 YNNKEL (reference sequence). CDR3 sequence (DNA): TGTGCCAGCAGCCCCCCCCCCTGGAGGAGGGCGACCCAGTACTTC. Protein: CASSPPPWRRATQYF.

The CDR3 DNA sequence: TGCAGCGTTGAGGGGACGGCGAACACCGGGGAGCTGTTTTTT. It is translated as CSVEGTANTGELFF. The chain links TRBV29-1 to TRBJ2-2, with D perhaps assigned TRBD1 or TRBD2 (5 bases each). The ends were cut back, 3 bases at V and 0 bases at J, with 8 bases in the middle. Germline V gene lookup returns CDR1 SQVTM and CDR2 ANQGSEA. This CDR3 is built from 14 residues.

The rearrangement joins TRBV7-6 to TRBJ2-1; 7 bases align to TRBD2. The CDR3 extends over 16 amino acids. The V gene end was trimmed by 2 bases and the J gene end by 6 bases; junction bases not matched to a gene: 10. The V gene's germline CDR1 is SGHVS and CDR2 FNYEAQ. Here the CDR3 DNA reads TGTGCCAGCAGCTTACGGGGGAGCGGGACGGGCAATGAGCAGTTCTTC. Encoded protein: CASSLRGSGTGNEQFF.

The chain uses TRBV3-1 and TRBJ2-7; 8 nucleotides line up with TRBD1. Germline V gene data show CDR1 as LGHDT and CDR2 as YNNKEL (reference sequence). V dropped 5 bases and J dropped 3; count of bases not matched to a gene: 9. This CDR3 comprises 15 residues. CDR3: CASSSHDRGLYEQYF. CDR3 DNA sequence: TGTGCCAGCAGCTCCCACGACAGGGGCCTCTACGAGCAGTACTTC.

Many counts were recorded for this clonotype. The CDR3 spells CASSLAQQGNNYGYTF. The CDR3 DNA follows: TGTGCCAGCAGCTTAGCCCAACAGGGAAATAACTATGGCTACACCTTC. This rearrangement joins TRBV7-9 to TRBJ1-2; D may be TRBD1 (6 bases). The CDR3 is 16 amino acids. V lost 0 bases and J 1 base, leaving 12 bases between the germline ends. Germline CDR1 reads SEHNR; CDR2 reads FQNEAQ (reference sequence).

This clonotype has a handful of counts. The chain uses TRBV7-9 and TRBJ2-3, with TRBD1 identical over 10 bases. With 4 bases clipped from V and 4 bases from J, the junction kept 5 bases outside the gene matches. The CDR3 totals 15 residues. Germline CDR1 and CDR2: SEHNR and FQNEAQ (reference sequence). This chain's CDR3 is CASSSTDRGPDTQYF. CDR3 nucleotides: TGTGCCAGCAGCTCAACCGACAGGGGGCCAGATACGCAGTATTTT. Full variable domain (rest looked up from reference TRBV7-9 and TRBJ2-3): DTGVSQNPRHKITKRGQNVTFRCDPISEHNRLYWYRQTLGQGPEFLTYFQNEAQLEKSRLLSDRFSAERPKGSFSTLEIQRTEQGDSAMYLCASSSTDRGPDTQYFGPGTRLTVL.

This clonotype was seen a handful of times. The chain's CDR3 is CASSGQAWGEAFF. The CDR3 nucleotides read TGTGCCAGCAGCGGTCAGGCCTGGGGTGAAGCTTTCTTT. The chain combines TRBV27 with TRBJ1-1; D call uncertain. Trimming stripped 6 bases from V and 7 bases from J, with 15 bases between. Germline CDR1 is MNHEY and CDR2 is SMNVEV (reference sequence). The CDR3 is 13 residues long.

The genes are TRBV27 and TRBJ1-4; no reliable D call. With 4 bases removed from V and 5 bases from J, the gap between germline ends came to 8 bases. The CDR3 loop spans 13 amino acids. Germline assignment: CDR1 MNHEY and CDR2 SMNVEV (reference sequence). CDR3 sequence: CASSSAQNEKLFF. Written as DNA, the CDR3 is TGTGCCAGCAGTTCCGCGCAAAATGAAAAACTGTTTTTT.

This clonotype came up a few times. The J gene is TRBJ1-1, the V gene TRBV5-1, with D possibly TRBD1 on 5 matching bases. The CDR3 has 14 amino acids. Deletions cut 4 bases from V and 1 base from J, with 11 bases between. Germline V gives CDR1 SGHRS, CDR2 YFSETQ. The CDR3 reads CASSARQPNTEAFF. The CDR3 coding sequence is TGCGCCAGCAGCGCTAGACAGCCGAACACTGAAGCTTTCTTT.

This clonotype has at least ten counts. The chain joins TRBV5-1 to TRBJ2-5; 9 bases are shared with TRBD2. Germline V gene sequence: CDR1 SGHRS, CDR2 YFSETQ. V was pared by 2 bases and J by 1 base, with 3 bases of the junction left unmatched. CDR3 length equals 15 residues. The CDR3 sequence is CASSFLAGTQETQYF. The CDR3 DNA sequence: TGCGCCAGCAGCTTCCTAGCGGGGACCCAAGAGACCCAGTACTTC.

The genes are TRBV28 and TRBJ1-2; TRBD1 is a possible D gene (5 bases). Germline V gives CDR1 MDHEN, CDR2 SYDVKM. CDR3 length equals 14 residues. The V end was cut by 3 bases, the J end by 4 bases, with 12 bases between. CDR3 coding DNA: TGTGCCAGCAGTTTGCAGGGACCGCTCTATGGCTACACCTTC. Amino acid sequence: CASSLQGPLYGYTF.